This T cell receptor (beta chain) was sequenced during a study of human versus mouse CDR3 diversity and MHC coevolution (dated by TCRdb to about 2017). With regard to the full study: The immunoSEQ assay was reported to detect one in 200,000 T cells and to minimize amplification bias from multiplex PCR. The human cohort comprised three healthy volunteer blood donors, one aged 30 to 40, one aged 40 to 50 and one aged 60 to 70 at collection. Across mouse and human samples, the number of valid reads per sample ranged from roughly 0.6 x 10^7 to 1.8 x 10^7. Repertoires of human naive CD4 T cells were used as a reference for TCR selection on multiple MHC II alleles and were compared against human-TCR-locus transgenic mice carrying single MHC II. The paper's findings and limits, for the study overall: According to iCHAO1 estimates, humans had the largest TCR beta repertoire, 1.5 million or so clonotypes, which was attributed likely to selection by multiple MHC II molecules. Among all compared groups, two of the three human donors had the lowest clonal inequality scores. Repertoire diversity was not considered directly comparable between humans and mice because human T cells were selected on roughly six MHC II alleles. On average, humans had more CDR3 deletions and insertions than mice did, pointing to greater exonuclease and TdT activity.

The QIAGEN blood and tissue kit was used to extract genomic DNA from sorted cells, and the DNA was quantified on a NanoDrop 1000. Using multiplex PCR of genomic DNA, the immunoSEQ platform deep sequenced and quantified the TCR alpha and beta chains. The authors' analysis ran thus. Annotation of the TCR sequences relied on IMGT gene and region definitions. As a stand-in for the preselection repertoire, out-of-frame rearrangements were used and set against in-frame clonotypes. Repertoire size was estimated with the iCHAO1 estimator supplied with the immunoSEQ platform. Clonal inequality was measured with a Gini index on in-frame amino acid clonotypes, based on the Lorenz curve. Shared clonotypes were counted with the intersect function of the R package tcR, and similarity was scored with the Jaccard index. V, J and V-J usage frequencies went into a principal component analysis run with the R prcomp function, with no normalization applied. TCRdb provides this immuneACCESS table in a form limited to in-frame rearrangements. Some clones are lacking; in checked studies, under half of them reflect an unresolved V gene, and why the rest are absent is not known. V, J and clone size are those of that table, while D and trimming were read from the DNA. The sample table contains about 60,000 clones; only one count was recorded for approximately 94% of them. The top ten hold approximately 17% of the sample.

Naive CD4 T cells, defined as CD45RO-negative and CD62L-positive, were isolated from PBMCs by fluorescence-activated cell sorting. From each donor, approximately 50 ml of fresh peripheral blood was taken, and Ficoll density centrifugation was then used to isolate PBMCs. Sorting was performed on a FACSAria III instrument, with purity above 85% for all samples. About this clone: The clone's antigen remains unknown. No base qualities exist here, and no much larger clone lies one base off it.

The cysteine opens and the phenylalanine closes a CDR3 of 15 amino acids. The sequence is cut down to CDR3 DNA, 45 bases in frame from base 1. CDR1 and CDR2 (SGHRS, YFSETQ) derive from the germline V gene. Trimming removed 1 base from V and 4 bases from J; the gene matches leave 1 base unexplained. This sequence was found in a person in their sixties in good health. The sample was naive CD4+ T cells from blood. The cell subset or site label of this sample denotes: CD45RO-negative CD62L-positive naive CD4 T cells. The sequence is built from TRBV5-1 and TRBJ2-1; the central 11 bases match TRBD2. The CDR3 reads CASSLTSGGYNEQFF. The DNA sequence is as follows: TGCGCCAGCAGCTTGACTAGCGGGGGTTACAATGAGCAGTTCTTC.